Here is one T cell receptor beta chain with its context. The repertoire was sequenced with immunoSEQ multiplex PCR; TCRdb's copy has only in-frame clones and lacks some. This table holds about 79,000 clones, over 85% found once. These data are taken from a study of T cell changes during pregnancy in multiple sclerosis. This receptor was taken from a female donor in good health, enrolled as a control in a pregnancy study. The sequencing here drew on peripheral blood, taken in the second trimester of pregnancy.

The CDR3 coding sequence is TGTGCCAGCAGCTTGGGCGCGCAGGGAAACACTGAAGCTTTCTTT. Its translation: CASSLGAQGNTEAFF. V usage is TRBV5-6 and J usage is TRBJ1-1; a weak D match, TRBD1 (5 bases). CDR3 size: 15 residues. Trimming stripped 0 bases from V and 2 bases from J, with 11 bases between. Germline V gene lookup returns CDR1 SGHDT and CDR2 YYEEEE.